This record looks at one T cell receptor beta chain sequence and its context. These data come from a study of blood T cell repertoires in COVID-19. Study-level background: COVID-19 samples collected from the United States, Italy and Spain covered acute and convalescent phases.

The authors' processing: The authors estimated nucleated cell counts from reference gene primer amplification. Sequencing was performed with immunoSEQ multiplex PCR; in TCRdb, only in-frame clones are kept and a portion is missing. V and J calls and clone size come straight from that table; D and trimming were deduced from the DNA. The data hold over 100,000 clones, with roughly three quarters observed a single time. Germline V gives CDR1 SGDLS, CDR2 YYNGEE. V was clipped by 0 bases and J by 1 base, with 7 bases between them. This CDR3 is 15 amino acids long. The chain couples TRBV9 to TRBJ2-2; TRBD1 is a possible D gene (5 bases). The TCR originated in an elderly woman with acute or convalescent COVID-19. The sequenced sample was peripheral blood. The CDR3 sequence is CASSVVGQNTGELFF. The CDR3 DNA is TGTGCCAGCAGCGTAGTAGGACAGAACACCGGGGAGCTGTTTTTT.